Following are 20 T cell receptor beta chains from one sample sequenced in a study of blood T cell repertoires in COVID-19. Profiled with immunoSEQ multiplex PCR; TCRdb holds only in-frame clones, not every one. The sample contains about 110,000 clones, 84% of which appear only once. What was sequenced was peripheral blood. These receptors all come from a human donor in a cohort sampled during active COVID-19.

J is TRBJ2-3 and V is TRBV13, with TRBD2 identical over 10 bases. After removal of 2 bases from V and 3 bases from J, the junction contained 14 bases not matched to a gene. Germline-derived CDR1 and CDR2 are PRHDT and FYEKMQ (reference sequence). CDR3 length equals 19 residues. The CDR3 DNA follows: TGTGCCAGCAGCTTAAGGGGTGTGTCTAGCGGGAGTTTTACAGATACGCAGTATTTT. Its translation is CASSLRGVSSGSFTDTQYF.

The rearrangement links TRBV6-1 to TRBJ1-4, with 11 bases aligning to TRBD1. J was trimmed by 7 bases and V by 4 bases; bases with no gene match: 8. From germline, CDR1 is MNHNS and CDR2 SASEGT. The CDR3 spans 16 residues. The CDR3 region has the DNA TGTGCCAGCAGTGGATGGACAGGGGGCGACTCTGAAAAACTGTTTTTT. It translates to CASSGWTGGDSEKLFF.

The genes are TRBV11-1 and TRBJ1-1; D call uncertain. Germline CDR1 SGHAT, CDR2 FQDESV (reference sequence). The CDR3 consists of 15 residues. The V gene lost 1 base and the J gene lost 5 bases, with 14 bases spanning the gap. In nucleotides, the CDR3 is TGTGCCAGCAGCTTAGGTCTGACTACGGGGACTGAAGCTTTCTTT. Translating gives CASSLGLTTGTEAFF.

J is TRBJ2-5 and V is TRBV19; 10 nucleotides line up with TRBD1. Trimming at V came to 5 bases and at J to 4 bases, leaving 4 bases not matched to a gene. From germline, CDR1 is LNHDA and CDR2 SQIVND (reference sequence). This CDR3 comprises 14 residues. The CDR3: CASSSDRGGETQYF. For the CDR3, the DNA is TGTGCCAGTAGTTCGGACAGGGGGGGAGAGACCCAGTACTTC.

V is TRBV7-8 and J is TRBJ2-3; tentative D call: TRBD2 (5 bases). CDR3 length: 15 amino acids. The germline V gene has CDR1 SGHVS and CDR2 FQNEAQ. V was cut by 5 bases and J by 2 bases, with 14 bases left in between. The chain's CDR3 is CASSLLASHTDTQYF. DNA for the CDR3: TGTGCCAGCAGCCTCCTAGCTTCCCACACAGATACGCAGTATTTT.

The chain combines TRBV28 with TRBJ2-2; D unresolved. Trimming removed 5 bases from V and 9 bases from J, with 10 bases in between. CDR3 length: 12 amino acids. In germline, CDR1 is MDHEN, CDR2 SYDVKM. Here the CDR3 DNA reads TGTGCCAGCAGTCCTTTTGAGAGGGAGCTGTTTTTT. It specifies CASSPFERELFF.

The V call is TRBV20-1, the J call TRBJ2-1, with 10 bases identical to TRBD2. In germline, CDR1 is DFQATT, CDR2 SNEGSKA (reference sequence). V gave up 3 bases and J gave up 9 bases; unmatched junction bases: 11. The length of the CDR3 is 15 residues. This CDR3 is CSASDPSGSLFEQFF. CDR3 DNA sequence: TGCAGTGCTAGTGACCCTAGCGGGAGTCTATTTGAGCAGTTCTTC.

Regarding this clone: The junction departs from the called germline gene at one end, perhaps through a read error. The chain is built from TRBV24-1 and TRBJ1-2; D is possibly TRBD1 (6 bases). The CDR3 length is 10 residues. Per the germline V gene, CDR1 is KGHDR and CDR2 is SFDVKD. The CDR3 loop is CATQTVHRDF. As DNA, the CDR3 is TGTGCCACACAGACGGTCCACAGGGATTTC.

Here the CDR3 DNA reads TGTGCCAGCAGCGACCGGGACAGGGGGCCCAATGAGCAGTTCTTC. Its translation: CASSDRDRGPNEQFF. The rearrangement links TRBV7-9 to TRBJ2-1; 12 nucleotides align to TRBD1. The germline CDR1 and CDR2 sequences are SEHNR and FQNEAQ (reference sequence). Trimming removed 5 bases from V and 6 bases from J; junction bases left unmatched: 5. The CDR3 runs to 15 residues.

The chain employs TRBV24-1 and TRBJ1-1; D not certain. CDR3 length: 11 amino acids. From germline, CDR1 is KGHDR and CDR2 SFDVKD. V was cut by 10 bases and J by 3 bases, with 8 bases left in between. The CDR3: CATREDTEAFF. CDR3 coding DNA: TGTGCCACAAGGGAGGACACTGAAGCTTTCTTT.

A single count supports this clone. This sequence joins TRBV5-5 and TRBJ1-1; maybe TRBD1 (5 bases). Trimming left V 4 bases short and J 11 bases short, with 21 bases between. The CDR3 is 14 residues long. CDR1 SGHKS and CDR2 YYEKEE come from the germline V gene (reference sequence). The CDR3 DNA follows: TGTGCCAGCAGCCCCGGTGGGGGGAGAGGTGGGGCTTTCTTT. It translates to CASSPGGGRGGAFF.

The table lists this clone with a few counts. This chain links TRBV3-1 (or the pseudogene TRBV3-2) with TRBJ1-6; 9 bases fit TRBD1. The CDR3 consists of 14 residues. J was trimmed by 8 bases and V by 1 base; bases with no gene match: 0. Germline V gene lookup returns CDR1 LGHDT and CDR2 YNNKEL (reference sequence). CDR3 coding DNA: TGTGCCAGCAGCCAAGGGACAGGGGATTCACCCCTCCACTTT. The encoded protein is CASSQGTGDSPLHF.

The chain joins TRBV6-5 to TRBJ2-1; D unresolved. Trimming pared 4 bases from V and 7 bases from J, leaving 2 bases between. The CDR3 is 10 amino acids. In germline, CDR1 is MNHEY, CDR2 SVGAGI. CDR3 sequence reads: CASSLNEQFF. The CDR3 nucleotides read TGTGCCAGCAGTTTAAATGAGCAGTTCTTC.

The chain joins TRBV6-5 to TRBJ2-2, with 9 nucleotides matching TRBD1. The germline V gene encodes CDR1 MNHEY and CDR2 SVGAGI. This CDR3 is 15 amino acids long. The ends lost 4 bases at V and 1 base at J; junction bases unmatched: 1. DNA of the CDR3: TGTGCCAGCAGTTGGGGACAGGGGAACACCGGGGAGCTGTTTTTT. As protein: CASSWGQGNTGELFF.

V usage is TRBV15 and J usage is TRBJ1-2; 9 bases are shared with TRBD1. The ends lost 5 bases at V and 2 bases at J; junction bases unmatched: 6. Per germline, CDR1 LNHNV and CDR2 YYDKDF (reference sequence). CDR3 length: 15 amino acids. CDR3 protein: CATSGGQGANYGYTF. DNA of the CDR3: TGTGCCACCAGCGGGGGACAGGGAGCGAACTATGGCTACACCTTC. Full variable domain (remainder filled in from reference TRBV15 and TRBJ1-2): DAMVIQNPRYQVTQFGKPVTLSCSQTLNHNVMYWYQQKSSQAPKLLFHYYDKDFNNEADTPDNFQSRRPNTSFCFLDIRSPGLGDTAMYLCATSGGQGANYGYTFGSGTRLTVV.

The chain recombines TRBV29-1 with TRBJ2-3; 12 bases match TRBD2. The CDR3 is 17 residues long. Germline V CDR1 and CDR2: SQVTM, ANQGSEA. Germline trimming cut 1 base from V and 4 bases from J; bases unmatched to any gene: 9. This CDR3 reads CSVEVATSGSYSDTQYF. The CDR3 DNA reads as TGCAGCGTTGAAGTCGCGACTAGCGGGAGTTACTCAGATACGCAGTATTTT.

This clone was picked up a small number of times. The rearrangement uses TRBV29-1 and TRBJ1-5; the D gene is possibly TRBD1 (5 bases). The CDR3 runs to 17 residues. V was cut by 8 bases and J by 7 bases, with 30 bases left in between. CDR1 is SQVTM and CDR2 is ANQGSEA in the germline V gene. CDR3 nucleotides: TGCAGCCCTACGGGTGGGCAGGGTATAGGTAGCGGACAGCCCCAGCATTTT. It codes for CSPTGGQGIGSGQPQHF. The entire variable domain, with the rest obtained from reference TRBV29-1 and TRBJ1-5, is as follows: SAVISQKPSRDICQRGTSLTIQCQVDSQVTMMFWYRQQPGQSLTLIATANQGSEATYESGFVIDKFPISRPNLTFSTLTVSNMSPEDSSIYLCSPTGGQGIGSGQPQHFGDGTRLSIL.

There are a few counts of this clone. The gene calls are TRBV6-5 and TRBJ2-2; 7 bases map to TRBD2. V lost 7 bases, J lost 5 bases, and 10 bases stayed unmatched. There are 15 residues in the CDR3. Germline loops: CDR1 MNHEY, CDR2 SVGAGI. The DNA of the CDR3 is TGTGCCAGCACTTGGGGAGGGGCGATGACCGGGGAGCTGTTTTTT. This gives the protein CASTWGGAMTGELFF.

The V and J genes are TRBV2 and TRBJ2-3; 7 nucleotides line up with TRBD2. CDR1 is SNHLY, CDR2 FYNNEI, per germline. The trim removed 7 bases at V and 1 base at J, leaving 5 bases unmatched. The CDR3 length is 14 residues. CDR3 bases: TGTGCCAGCAATGAGCGGGATCGCACAGATACGCAGTATTTT. This codes for CASNERDRTDTQYF.

This clone came up a few times. This rearrangement joins TRBV29-1 to TRBJ2-4; D gene unclear. This CDR3 spans 12 amino acids. The germline gives CDR1 SQVTM, CDR2 ANQGSEA. Trimming took off 4 bases at V and 7 bases at J, with 11 bases between the two ends. The CDR3 is CSVVAGMNIQYF. The CDR3 DNA reads as TGCAGCGTTGTGGCAGGCATGAACATTCAGTACTTC.